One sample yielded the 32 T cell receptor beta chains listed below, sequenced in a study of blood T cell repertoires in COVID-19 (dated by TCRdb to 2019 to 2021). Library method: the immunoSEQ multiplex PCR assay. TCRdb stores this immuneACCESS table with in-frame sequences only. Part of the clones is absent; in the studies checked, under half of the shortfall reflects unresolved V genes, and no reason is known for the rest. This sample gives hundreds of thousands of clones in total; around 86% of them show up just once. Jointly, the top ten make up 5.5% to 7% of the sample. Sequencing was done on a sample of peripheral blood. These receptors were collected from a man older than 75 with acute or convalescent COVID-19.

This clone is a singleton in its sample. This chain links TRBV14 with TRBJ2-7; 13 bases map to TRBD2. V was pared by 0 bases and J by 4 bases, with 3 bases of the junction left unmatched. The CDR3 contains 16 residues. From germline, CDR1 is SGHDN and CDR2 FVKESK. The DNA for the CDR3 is TGTGCCAGCAGCCAAGATAGGGGACTAGCGGGGTACGAGCAGTACTTC. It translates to CASSQDRGLAGYEQYF.

The CDR3 sequence: CASSYSEDPNEKLFF. Here the CDR3 DNA reads TGCGCCAGCAGCTATTCGGAGGATCCTAATGAAAAACTGTTTTTT. This rearrangement joins TRBV5-1 to TRBJ1-4; D is uncertain. This CDR3 is built from 15 residues. Germline CDR1 SGHRS, CDR2 YFSETQ. V lost 3 bases and J lost 3, with 12 bases in between.

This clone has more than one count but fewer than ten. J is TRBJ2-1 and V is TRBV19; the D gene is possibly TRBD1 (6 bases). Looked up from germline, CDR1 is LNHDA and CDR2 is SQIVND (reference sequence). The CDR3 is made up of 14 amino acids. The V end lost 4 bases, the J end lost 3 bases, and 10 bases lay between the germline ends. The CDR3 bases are TGTGCCAGTAGTACGGGACAAAACTACAATGAGCAGTTCTTC. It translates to CASSTGQNYNEQFF.

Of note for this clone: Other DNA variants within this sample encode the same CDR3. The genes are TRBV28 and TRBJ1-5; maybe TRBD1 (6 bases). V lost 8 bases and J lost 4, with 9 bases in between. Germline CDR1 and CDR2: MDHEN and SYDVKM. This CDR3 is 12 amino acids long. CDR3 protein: CASRTGNQPQHF. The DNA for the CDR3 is TGTGCCAGCCGTACAGGGAATCAGCCCCAGCATTTT.

The CDR3 DNA is TGTGCCAGCAGTTCCCCTAGAAACAGGGAGGGAGATACGCAGTATTTT. This sequence encodes CASSSPRNREGDTQYF. The J gene is TRBJ2-3, the V gene TRBV28; D possibly corresponds to TRBD2 (7 bases). CDR3 length: 16 residues. Germline V gene sequence: CDR1 MDHEN, CDR2 SYDVKM. The V and J ends lost 4 bases and 5 bases respectively, with 19 bases between them. The entire variable domain, with the rest obtained from reference TRBV28 and TRBJ2-3, is as follows: DVKVTQSSRYLVKRTGEKVFLECVQDMDHENMFWYRQDPGLGLRLIYFSYDVKMKEKGDIPEGYSVSREKKERFSLILESASTNQTSMYLCASSSPRNREGDTQYFGPGTRLTVL.

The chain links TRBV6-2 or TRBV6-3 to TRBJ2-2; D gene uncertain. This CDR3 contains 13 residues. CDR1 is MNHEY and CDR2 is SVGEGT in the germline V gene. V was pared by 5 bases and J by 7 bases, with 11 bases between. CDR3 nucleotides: TGTGCCAGCAGTGACCAGCGTTACGGGGAGCTGTTTTTT. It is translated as CASSDQRYGELFF.

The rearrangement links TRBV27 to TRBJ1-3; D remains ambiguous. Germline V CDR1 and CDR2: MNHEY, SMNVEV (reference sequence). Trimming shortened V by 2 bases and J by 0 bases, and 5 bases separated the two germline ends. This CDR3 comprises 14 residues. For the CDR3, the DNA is TGTGCCAGCAGTTTACTCGGCTCTGGAAACACCATATATTTT. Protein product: CASSLLGSGNTIYF.

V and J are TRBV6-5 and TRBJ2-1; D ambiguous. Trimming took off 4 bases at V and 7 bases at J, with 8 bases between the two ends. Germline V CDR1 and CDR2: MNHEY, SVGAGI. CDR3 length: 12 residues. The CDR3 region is CASSFLDNEQFF. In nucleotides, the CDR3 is TGTGCCAGCAGTTTTCTAGATAATGAGCAGTTCTTC.

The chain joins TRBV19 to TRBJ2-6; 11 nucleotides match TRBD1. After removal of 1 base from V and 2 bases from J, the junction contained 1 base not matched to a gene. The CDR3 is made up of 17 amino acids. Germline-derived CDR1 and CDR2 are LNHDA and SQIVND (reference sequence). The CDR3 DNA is TGTGCCAGTAGTATAGGGACAGGGGGCGCTGGGGCCAACGTCCTGACTTTC. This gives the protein CASSIGTGGAGANVLTF.

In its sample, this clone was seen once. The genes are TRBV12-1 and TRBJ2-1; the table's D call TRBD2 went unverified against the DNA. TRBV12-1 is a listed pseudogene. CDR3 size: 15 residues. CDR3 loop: CASSPRTAGGPRQFF. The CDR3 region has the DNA TGTGCCAGCAGCCCCCGGACAGCGGGAGGCCCGAGGCAGTTCTTC.

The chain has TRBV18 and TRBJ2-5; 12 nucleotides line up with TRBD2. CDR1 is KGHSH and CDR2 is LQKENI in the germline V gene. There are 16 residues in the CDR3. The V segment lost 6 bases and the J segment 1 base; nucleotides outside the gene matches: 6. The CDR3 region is CASSITSGRFQETQYF. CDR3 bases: TGTGCCAGCTCGATAACTAGCGGGAGGTTCCAAGAGACCCAGTACTTC.

The CDR3: CASSKTGPYQPQHF. CDR3 sequence (DNA): TGTGCCAGCAGCAAGACAGGGCCTTATCAGCCCCAGCATTTT. V is TRBV7-9 and J is TRBJ1-5, with 7 bases matching TRBD1. With V trimmed by 5 bases and J by 5 bases, 6 bases remained unmatched. Germline loops: CDR1 SEHNR, CDR2 FQNEAQ (reference sequence). This CDR3 spans 14 amino acids.

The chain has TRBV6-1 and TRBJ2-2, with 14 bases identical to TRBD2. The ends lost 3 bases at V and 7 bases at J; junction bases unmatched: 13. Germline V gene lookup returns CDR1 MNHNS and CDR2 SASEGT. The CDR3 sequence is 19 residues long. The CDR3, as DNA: TGTGCCAGCAGTGAGGAGCCCGCGGGACTAGCGGGAGTTGTCGGGGAGCTGTTTTTT. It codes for CASSEEPAGLAGVVGELFF.

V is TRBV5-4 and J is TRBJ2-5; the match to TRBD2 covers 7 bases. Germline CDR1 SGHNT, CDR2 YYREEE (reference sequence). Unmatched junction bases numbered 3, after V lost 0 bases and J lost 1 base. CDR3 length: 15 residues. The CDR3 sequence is CASSLAGGSQETQYF. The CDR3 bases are TGTGCCAGCAGCTTGGCCGGCGGGAGCCAAGAGACCCAGTACTTC. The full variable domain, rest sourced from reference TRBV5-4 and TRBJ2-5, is ETGVTQSPTHLIKTRGQQVTLRCSSQSGHNTVSWYQQALGQGPQFIFQYYREEENGRGNFPPRFSGLQFPNYSSELNVNALELDDSALYLCASSLAGGSQETQYFGPGTRLLVL.

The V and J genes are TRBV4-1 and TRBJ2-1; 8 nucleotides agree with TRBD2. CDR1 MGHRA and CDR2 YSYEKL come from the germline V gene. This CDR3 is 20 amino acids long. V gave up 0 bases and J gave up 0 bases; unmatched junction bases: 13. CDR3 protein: CASSQDSAGGPVPSYNEQFF. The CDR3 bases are TGCGCCAGCAGCCAAGATTCGGCGGGAGGCCCAGTTCCCTCCTACAATGAGCAGTTCTTC.

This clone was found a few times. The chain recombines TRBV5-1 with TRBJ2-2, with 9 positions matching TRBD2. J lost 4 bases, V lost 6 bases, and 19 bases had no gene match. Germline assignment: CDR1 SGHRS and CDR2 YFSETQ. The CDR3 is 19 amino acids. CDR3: CASTSFGSSGKVRTGELFF. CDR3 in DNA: TGCGCCAGCACCTCATTCGGGTCTAGCGGGAAGGTCCGCACCGGGGAGCTGTTTTTT.

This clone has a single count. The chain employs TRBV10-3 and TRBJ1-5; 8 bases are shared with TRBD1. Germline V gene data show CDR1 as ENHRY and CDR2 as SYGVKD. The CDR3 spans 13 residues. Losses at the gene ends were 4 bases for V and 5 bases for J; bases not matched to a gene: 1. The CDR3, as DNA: TGTGCCATCAGTGGGGGACAGGATCAGCCCCAGCATTTT. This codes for CAISGGQDQPQHF.

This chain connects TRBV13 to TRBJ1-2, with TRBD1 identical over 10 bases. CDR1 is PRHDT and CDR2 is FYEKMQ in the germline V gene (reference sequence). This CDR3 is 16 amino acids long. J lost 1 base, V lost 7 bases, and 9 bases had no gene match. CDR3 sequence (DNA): TGTGCCAGCACCATAGGACAGGGGGGCAGTAACTATGGCTACACCTTC. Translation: CASTIGQGGSNYGYTF. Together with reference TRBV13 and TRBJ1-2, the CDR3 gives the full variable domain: AAGVIQSPRHLIKEKRETATLKCYPIPRHDTVYWYQQGPGQDPQFLISFYEKMQSDKGSIPDRFSAQQFSDYHSELNMSSLELGDSALYFCASTIGQGGSNYGYTFGSGTRLTVV.

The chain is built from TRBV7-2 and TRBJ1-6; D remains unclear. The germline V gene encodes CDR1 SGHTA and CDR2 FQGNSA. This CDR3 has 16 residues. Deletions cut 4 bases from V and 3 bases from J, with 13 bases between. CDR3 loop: CASSSLGRGYNSPLHF. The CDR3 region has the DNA TGTGCCAGCAGCTCTCTCGGGAGAGGCTATAATTCACCCCTCCACTTT.

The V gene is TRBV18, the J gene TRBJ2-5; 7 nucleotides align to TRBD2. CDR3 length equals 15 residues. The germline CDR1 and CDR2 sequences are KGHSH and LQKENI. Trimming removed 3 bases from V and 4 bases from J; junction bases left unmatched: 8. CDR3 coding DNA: TGTGCCAGCTCACCGGGGAGGGCCTTAGGAGAGACCCAGTACTTC. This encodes CASSPGRALGETQYF.

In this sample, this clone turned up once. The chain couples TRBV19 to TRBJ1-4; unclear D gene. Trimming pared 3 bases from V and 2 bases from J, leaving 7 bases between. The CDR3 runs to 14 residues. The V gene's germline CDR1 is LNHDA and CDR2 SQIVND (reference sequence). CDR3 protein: CASSILGTNEKLFF. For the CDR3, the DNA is TGTGCCAGTAGTATCTTGGGCACTAATGAAAAACTGTTTTTT.

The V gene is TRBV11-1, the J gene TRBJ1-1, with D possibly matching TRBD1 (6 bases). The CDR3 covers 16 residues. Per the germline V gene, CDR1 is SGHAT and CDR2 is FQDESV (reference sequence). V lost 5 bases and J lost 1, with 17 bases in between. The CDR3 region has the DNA TGTGCCAGCAGCCACCCCCAGGGGAAGGGGAACACTGAAGCTTTCTTT. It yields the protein CASSHPQGKGNTEAFF.

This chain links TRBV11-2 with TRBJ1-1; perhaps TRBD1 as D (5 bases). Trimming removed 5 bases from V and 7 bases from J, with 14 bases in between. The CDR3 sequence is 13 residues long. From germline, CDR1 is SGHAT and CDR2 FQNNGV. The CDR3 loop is CASSLGGQGEAFF. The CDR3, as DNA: TGTGCCAGCAGCCTTGGTGGGCAGGGTGAAGCTTTCTTT.

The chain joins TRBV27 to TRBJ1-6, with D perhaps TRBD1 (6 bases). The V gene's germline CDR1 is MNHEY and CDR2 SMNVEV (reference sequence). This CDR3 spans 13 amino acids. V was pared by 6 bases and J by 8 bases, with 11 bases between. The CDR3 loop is CASRTGNYSPLHF. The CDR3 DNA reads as TGTGCCAGCAGGACAGGCAATTATTCACCCCTCCACTTT.

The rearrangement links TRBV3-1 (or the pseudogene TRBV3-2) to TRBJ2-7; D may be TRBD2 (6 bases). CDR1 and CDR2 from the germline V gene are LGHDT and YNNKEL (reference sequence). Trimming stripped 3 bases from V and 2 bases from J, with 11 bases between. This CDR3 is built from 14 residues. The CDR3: CASSQRWGAYEQYF. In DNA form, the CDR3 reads TGTGCCAGCAGCCAGCGGTGGGGGGCCTACGAGCAGTACTTC.

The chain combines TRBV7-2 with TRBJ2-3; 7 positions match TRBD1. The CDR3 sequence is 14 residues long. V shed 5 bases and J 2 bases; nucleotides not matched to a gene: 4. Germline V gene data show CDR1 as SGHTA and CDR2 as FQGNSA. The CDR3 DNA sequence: TGTGCCAGCAGCCGGGACAGATACACAGATACGCAGTATTTT. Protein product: CASSRDRYTDTQYF.

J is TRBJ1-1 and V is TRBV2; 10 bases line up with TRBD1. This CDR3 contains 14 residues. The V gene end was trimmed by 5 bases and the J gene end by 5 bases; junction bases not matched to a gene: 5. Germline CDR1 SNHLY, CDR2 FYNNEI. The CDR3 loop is CASSRQGARTEAFF. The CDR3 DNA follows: TGTGCCAGCAGTCGACAGGGGGCGAGAACTGAAGCTTTCTTT.

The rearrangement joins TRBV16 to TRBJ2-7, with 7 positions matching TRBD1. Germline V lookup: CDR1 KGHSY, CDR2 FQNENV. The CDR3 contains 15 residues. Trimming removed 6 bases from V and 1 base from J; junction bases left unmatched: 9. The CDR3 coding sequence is TGTGCCAGCAGTCAAACAGGGGATCCTTCCTACGAGCAGTACTTC. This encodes CASSQTGDPSYEQYF.

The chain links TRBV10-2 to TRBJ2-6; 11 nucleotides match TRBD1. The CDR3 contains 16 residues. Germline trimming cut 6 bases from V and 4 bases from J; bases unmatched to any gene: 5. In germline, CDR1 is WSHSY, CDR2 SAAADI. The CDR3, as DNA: TGCGCCAGCAGCCGGGACAGGGGGGACGGGGCCAACGTCCTGACTTTC. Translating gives CASSRDRGDGANVLTF.

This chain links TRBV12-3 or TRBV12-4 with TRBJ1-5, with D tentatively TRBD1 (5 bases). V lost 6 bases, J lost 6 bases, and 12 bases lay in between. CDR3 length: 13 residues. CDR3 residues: CASRPTRGQPQHF. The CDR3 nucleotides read TGTGCCAGCAGACCCACAAGGGGTCAGCCCCAGCATTTT.

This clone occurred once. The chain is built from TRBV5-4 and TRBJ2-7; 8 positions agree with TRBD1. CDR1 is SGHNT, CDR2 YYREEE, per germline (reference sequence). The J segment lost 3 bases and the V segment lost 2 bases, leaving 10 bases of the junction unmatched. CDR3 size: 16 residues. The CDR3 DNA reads TGTGCCAGCAGCTTTGGTACAGGGGGGATTTTCTACGAGCAGTACTTC. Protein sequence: CASSFGTGGIFYEQYF.

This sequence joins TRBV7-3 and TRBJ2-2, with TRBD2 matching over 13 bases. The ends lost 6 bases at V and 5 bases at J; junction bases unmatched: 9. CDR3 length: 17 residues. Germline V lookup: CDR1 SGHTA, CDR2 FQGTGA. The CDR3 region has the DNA TGTGCCAGCAGTTTACAACTAGCGGGAGGGGCAACCGGGGAGCTGTTTTTT. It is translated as CASSLQLAGGATGELFF.